A selection of T cell receptor beta chains follows, all from one sample in a study of shared clonotypes between healthy human individuals. Measured with immunoSEQ multiplex PCR; TCRdb has only the in-frame clones, and not every one. The table records about 1 million clones, about three quarters of them present only once. Source material: memory CD4+ T cells sorted from blood. All receptors come from a young man in good health. Each CDR3 is given with its conserved first and last residue. A D gene is named only where the DNA matches it firmly. The size of a clone is reported for some rows only, either as once, few or many, or as a class for expanded clones.

size: NA
V: TRBV6-1
J: TRBJ1-2
D: NA
DNA: TGTGCCAGCAGTGAATCACAGGGAGCCTATGGCTACACCTTC
CDR3: CASSESQGAYGYTF

size: NA
V: TRBV6-5
J: TRBJ1-4
D: NA
DNA: TGTGCCAGCAGTTACGAACTGGGGGCTAATGAAAAACTGTTTTTT
CDR3: CASSYELGANEKLFF

size: NA
V: TRBV30
J: TRBJ1-3
D: NA
DNA: TGTGCCTGGTCTATGACACAGGTCGGAAACACCATATATTTT
CDR3: CAWSMTQVGNTIYF

size: NA
V: TRBV7-2
J: TRBJ2-5
D: NA
DNA: TGTGCCAGCAGCGGACTCCCGGGGACCCAGTACTTC
CDR3: CASSGLPGTQYF

size: once
V: TRBV5-1
J: TRBJ2-2
D: NA
DNA: TGCGCCAGCAGTACTGGGGCCAGGGAAGGAGCCGGGGAGCTGTTTTTT
CDR3: CASSTGAREGAGELFF

size: NA
V: TRBV18
J: TRBJ2-1
D: TRBD2
DNA: TGTGCCAGCTCACCACAATTAACGGGAGGGCCTTCCCCCCAGGAGCAGTTCTTC
CDR3: CASSPQLTGGPSPQEQFF

size: NA
V: TRBV2
J: TRBJ2-5
D: NA
DNA: TGTGCCAGCAGTGGGAGTAGTCCACCCGTACAAGAGACCCAGTACTTC
CDR3: CASSGSSPPVQETQYF

size: NA
V: TRBV5-1
J: TRBJ2-1
D: TRBD2
DNA: TGCGCCAGCACCATAGCGGGGGGCACCTACAATGAGCAGTTCTTC
CDR3: CASTIAGGTYNEQFF

size: few
V: TRBV19
J: TRBJ1-1
D: NA
DNA: TGTGCCAGTAGCCAAACAGGTCGGACTGAAGCTTTCTTT
CDR3: CASSQTGRTEAFF

size: few
V: TRBV20-1
J: TRBJ1-1
D: NA
DNA: TGCAGTGGCAGCAGGAACACTGAAGCTTTCTTT
CDR3: CSGSRNTEAFF

size: NA
V: TRBV5-1
J: TRBJ1-1
D: NA
DNA: TGCGCCAGCAGCTTCGGACAGACCTTGAACACTGAAGCTTTCTTT
CDR3: CASSFGQTLNTEAFF

size: NA
V: TRBV18
J: TRBJ2-7
D: NA
DNA: TGTGCCAGCTCAGAGACCAGGGGCGCCTACGAGCAGTACTTC
CDR3: CASSETRGAYEQYF